This T cell receptor (beta chain) was sequenced for a study of T-cell memory formation after mild COVID-19. TCRdb processed the 5' RACE reads anew with MiXCR; each CDR3 protein has one entry. The sample lists around 400,000 distinct CDR3 sequences, approximately 24% occurring once. Germline V gene lookup returns CDR1 MNHNS and CDR2 SASEGT. V trimming: 5 bases; J trimming: 0 bases; junction bases outside the gene matches: 7. The length of the CDR3 is 15 residues. This clonotype was counted only a few times. Antigen specificity is unknown. Study-level findings and limits: Contracting CD4+ clones lay largely in CM and EM, with CD8+ ones residing in EMRA. Memory from before infection featured some responding clones, which suggests cross-reactive memory joined.

Sample: PBMCs or a T cell subset sorted from them (not recorded which). The genes are TRBV6-1 and TRBJ2-7; 7 nucleotides align to TRBD1. The TCR comes from an adult woman who had mild COVID-19 (a few samples of this study predate the infection). Cell type and time point are not known. The CDR3, as DNA: TGTGCCAGCAGTACCGGGACAGCAAACTCCTACGAGCAGTACTTC. Its translation: CASSTGTANSYEQYF.